These 22 T cell receptor beta chains originate from one sample sequenced in a study of early T cells in non-severe SARS-CoV-2 infection (dated by TCRdb to the early 2020s). Libraries were made using 5' RACE. Sequencing relied on a NextSeq 500. The public reads were reanalyzed by TCRdb: fastp trimming at Q25, MiXCR alignment, in-frame beta chains only. Rows are unified per CDR3 protein, each entry keeping the most common DNA and genes. For this sample the table gives over 75,000 distinct CDR3 sequences, of which about 12% were detected only once. 2% to 2.5% of the sample lies in the top ten. The sample comprised whole blood. All receptors come from an adult who was a healthcare worker with PCR-confirmed SARS-CoV-2 infection or an uninfected control (not recorded which).

This clonotype was seen a few times. This chain joins TRBV18 and TRBJ2-3; 7 nucleotides match TRBD2. Germline CDR1 KGHSH, CDR2 LQKENI. The CDR3 covers 15 residues. V shed 3 bases, J shed 0 bases, and the junction held 3 bases outside the gene matches. CDR3: CASSPGLVSTDTQYF. CDR3 nucleotide sequence: TGTGCCAGCTCACCCGGACTAGTTAGCACAGATACGCAGTATTTT.

Many counts were recorded for this clonotype. This chain joins TRBV28 and TRBJ1-5; no definite D call. The CDR3 length is 14 residues. Germline CDR1 MDHEN, CDR2 SYDVKM. The germline V and J ends were trimmed by 5 bases and 5 bases, with 13 bases remaining between them. CDR3 DNA sequence: TGTGCCAGCAGTCCCGCGGTTACAGATCAGCCCCAGCATTTT. Translation: CASSPAVTDQPQHF.

This clonotype was seen ten or more times. The V gene is TRBV28, the J gene TRBJ1-1; 9 bases map to TRBD1. Trimming at V came to 4 bases and at J to 5 bases, leaving 8 bases not matched to a gene. Germline V gene data show CDR1 as MDHEN and CDR2 as SYDVKM. The CDR3 extends over 15 amino acids. This chain's CDR3 is CASSSHTGGKTEAFF. For the CDR3, the DNA is TGTGCCAGCAGTTCTCACACAGGGGGCAAGACTGAAGCTTTCTTT.

This clonotype has at least ten counts. The genes are TRBV15 and TRBJ2-2; 8 positions match TRBD1. V lost 5 bases and J lost 4; bases outside the gene matches: 0. The CDR3 contains 13 residues. Per germline, CDR1 LNHNV and CDR2 YYDKDF (reference sequence). CDR3 coding DNA: TGTGCCACCAGCGACAGGGGCACCGGGGAGCTGTTTTTT. It codes for CATSDRGTGELFF.

This clonotype was seen ten or more times. This rearrangement joins TRBV27 to TRBJ2-7; 10 bases fit TRBD1. Losses at the gene ends were 6 bases for V and 6 bases for J; bases not matched to a gene: 5. Germline CDR1 is MNHEY and CDR2 is SMNVEV (reference sequence). CDR3 length: 13 residues. CDR3 nucleotides: TGTGCCAGCAGCGGGACAGGGGTCCGCGAGCAGTACTTC. Translating gives CASSGTGVREQYF.

The sample holds a few counts of this clonotype. CDR3 bases: TGCGCCAGCAGCTTACAGTCGAGCTCCTACAATGAGCAGTTCTTC. It codes for CASSLQSSSYNEQFF. V is TRBV4-1 and J is TRBJ2-1; D remains ambiguous. CDR1 MGHRA and CDR2 YSYEKL come from the germline V gene. The CDR3 runs to 15 residues. V was trimmed by 5 bases and J by 0 bases, leaving 11 bases between them.

In this sample, this clonotype turned up a few times. The chain joins TRBV25-1 to TRBJ2-5; the D is unclear. The CDR3 contains 12 residues. Trimming left V 6 bases short and J 1 base short, with 6 bases between. Germline CDR1 MGHDK, CDR2 SYGVNS. The CDR3 region is CASSQSQETQYF. The CDR3 DNA is TGTGCCAGCAGCCAGAGCCAAGAGACCCAGTACTTC.

This clonotype turned up a few times. This chain uses TRBV12-2 with TRBJ2-7; the table names TRBD1, a call not compared with the DNA. TRBV12-2 counts as a pseudogene. The CDR3 runs to 15 residues. The CDR3 protein is CASRLAGGPFCLQYF. The CDR3 DNA follows: TGTGCAAGTCGCTTAGCGGGGGGGCCATTTTGTTTGCAGTACTTC.

This clonotype was picked up a small number of times. The V and J genes are TRBV27 and TRBJ1-6; D is undetermined. CDR1 and CDR2 from the germline V gene are MNHEY and SMNVEV (reference sequence). V lost 8 bases to trimming and J lost 5 bases, with 13 bases between them. The CDR3 loop spans 14 amino acids. The DNA for the CDR3 is TGTGCCAGCCCCCCCCCAGGTCATAATTCACCCCTCCACTTT. Its translation: CASPPPGHNSPLHF.

The V gene is TRBV5-6, the J gene TRBJ2-7; possible D gene TRBD1, 6 bases. The germline CDR1 and CDR2 sequences are SGHDT and YYEEEE. Trimming removed 4 bases from V and 10 bases from J, with 21 bases in between. CDR3 length: 14 residues. The CDR3 bases are TGTGCCAGCAGCCCTTGGACAGCCGTGACGAGACAGTACTTC. This codes for CASSPWTAVTRQYF. The full variable domain, with the rest looked up from reference TRBV5-6 and TRBJ2-7, is DAGVTQSPTHLIKTRGQQVTLRCSPKSGHDTVSWYQQALGQGPQFIFQYYEEEERQRGNFPDRFSGHQFPNYSSELNVNALLLGDSALYLCASSPWTAVTRQYFGPGTRLTVT.

This clonotype was observed a few times. This chain joins TRBV5-1 and TRBJ1-4; D gene unclear. Per the germline V gene, CDR1 is SGHRS and CDR2 is YFSETQ. Trimming stripped 0 bases from V and 3 bases from J, with 6 bases between. The CDR3 has 14 residues. The chain's CDR3 is CASSLEYANEKLFF. The CDR3 bases are TGCGCCAGCAGCTTGGAATACGCTAATGAAAAACTGTTTTTT.

This clonotype came up many times. The J gene is TRBJ1-2, the V gene TRBV28; 7 nucleotides align to TRBD1. The CDR3 totals 13 residues. Germline V lookup: CDR1 MDHEN, CDR2 SYDVKM. The V gene end was trimmed by 6 bases and the J gene end by 6 bases; junction bases not matched to a gene: 7. The CDR3 is CASRDRPPDGYTF. The DNA of the CDR3 is TGTGCCAGCAGGGACAGGCCCCCCGATGGCTACACCTTC.

This clonotype was counted between two and nine times. The chain employs TRBV20-1 and TRBJ2-2, with D possibly TRBD1 on 5 matching bases. In germline, CDR1 is DFQATT, CDR2 SNEGSKA (reference sequence). The V end was cut by 1 base, the J end by 1 base, with 10 bases between. The CDR3 is 15 amino acids. This CDR3 is CSARGGHGNTGELFF. The CDR3 nucleotides read TGCAGTGCTAGAGGAGGACACGGGAACACCGGGGAGCTGTTTTTT.

This clonotype was detected a few times. The genes are TRBV14 and TRBJ2-2; TRBD1 matches 8 bases. The germline V gene has CDR1 SGHDN and CDR2 FVKESK. The junction had 12 bases not matched to a gene; V was cut back by 3 bases and J by 0 bases. The CDR3 has 19 amino acids. In nucleotides, the CDR3 is TGTGCCAGCAGCCACCAACCCTACCGGGACAGGACGAACACCGGGGAGCTGTTTTTT. Encoded protein: CASSHQPYRDRTNTGELFF.

The sample holds a few counts of this clonotype. Relative to the germline gene, one junction end is altered; a read error may explain this. The chain employs TRBV5-1 and TRBJ2-7; maybe TRBD2 (5 bases). The germline gives CDR1 SGHRS, CDR2 YFSETQ. The CDR3 consists of 13 residues. In DNA form, the CDR3 reads TGCGCCAGCAGCCCGAAGGACTCCCTCTCCCTGCCCTTC. It encodes CASSPKDSLSLPF.

This clonotype has a count of ten or more. The chain uses TRBV7-9 and TRBJ2-6, with 7 bases identical to TRBD2. The CDR3 is made up of 17 amino acids. Germline trimming cut 5 bases from V and 2 bases from J; bases unmatched to any gene: 9. In germline, CDR1 is SEHNR, CDR2 FQNEAQ (reference sequence). In DNA form, the CDR3 reads TGTGCCAGCAGCCCAAGGCGCGGGGGAGCTGGGGCCAACGTCCTGACTTTC. Translation gives CASSPRRGGAGANVLTF.

V gene TRBV27 combines with J gene TRBJ2-7; D possibly matches TRBD1 or TRBD2 (5 bases each). From germline, CDR1 is MNHEY and CDR2 SMNVEV (reference sequence). The CDR3 runs 15 residues. V was trimmed by 8 bases and J by 1 base, leaving 18 bases between them. The CDR3 DNA sequence: TGTGCCAGCGGGGGACGAACCCAATTTTCCTACGAGCAGTACTTC. This codes for CASGGRTQFSYEQYF.

V gene TRBV7-6 combines with J gene TRBJ2-2; a weak D match, TRBD2 (6 bases). V was clipped by 5 bases and J by 7 bases, with 14 bases between them. From germline, CDR1 is SGHVS and CDR2 FNYEAQ. The CDR3 loop spans 14 amino acids. CDR3 residues: CASSGSWRGGELFF. CDR3 DNA: TGTGCCAGCAGCGGGAGTTGGAGGGGCGGGGAGCTGTTTTTT.

This clonotype was detected once. The rearrangement links TRBV5-4 to TRBJ1-6; no clear D. The V gene's germline CDR1 is SGHNT and CDR2 YYREEE (reference sequence). The ends were cut back, 0 bases at V and 10 bases at J, with 14 bases in the middle. The CDR3 runs 15 residues. CDR3 bases: TGTGCCAGCAGCTTGGGGTCGGGAATCGAGTCACCCCTCCACTTT. This encodes CASSLGSGIESPLHF.

This clonotype was recorded at least ten times. V is TRBV10-2 and J is TRBJ1-5, with 9 positions matching TRBD1. The J segment lost 2 bases and the V segment lost 6 bases, leaving 2 bases of the junction unmatched. Germline V gene lookup returns CDR1 WSHSY and CDR2 SAAADI. The CDR3 consists of 14 residues. This CDR3 is CASSRDRGNQPQHF. DNA of the CDR3: TGCGCCAGCAGCCGGGACAGGGGCAATCAGCCCCAGCATTTT.

This rearrangement joins TRBV28 to TRBJ2-7; the D gene could be TRBD1 or TRBD2 (5 bases each). The CDR3 runs 15 residues. Trimming took 5 bases from V and 3 from J, leaving 17 bases between them. CDR1 is MDHEN and CDR2 is SYDVKM in the germline V gene. This chain's CDR3 is CASSALIGTNYEQYF. In DNA form, the CDR3 reads TGTGCCAGCAGTGCACTTATAGGGACCAACTACGAGCAGTACTTC.

The chain carries TRBV7-2 and TRBJ1-2; D remains ambiguous. CDR3 length: 13 residues. Trimming left V 4 bases short and J 6 bases short, with 12 bases between. Germline CDR1 SGHTA, CDR2 FQGNSA. This CDR3 is CASSYTQGHGYTF. CDR3 DNA: TGTGCCAGCAGCTACACCCAAGGCCATGGCTACACCTTC.